The 12 T cell receptor beta chains below come from one sample, sequenced in a study of blood T cells in healthy people across ages. A second roughly 6 to 12 cycle PCR used barcoded and J-beta primers. From the 5' RACE reads, TCRdb called clonotypes with MiXCR, one entry per CDR3 protein. The sample lists fewer than 2 million distinct CDR3 sequences, approximately 39% occurring once. The specimen sequenced was blood. Receptor source: a human donor in good health.

This clonotype was detected a few times. The chain links TRBV5-1 to TRBJ2-7; D unresolved. The germline V gene encodes CDR1 SGHRS and CDR2 YFSETQ. Trimming stripped 0 bases from V and 5 bases from J, with 6 bases between. CDR3 length: 12 residues. The CDR3 DNA sequence: TGCGCCAGCAGCTTGGGGCCCCACGAGCAGTACTTC. Translated: CASSLGPHEQYF. The full variable domain, rest sourced from reference TRBV5-1 and TRBJ2-7, is KAGVTQTPRYLIKTRGQQVTLSCSPISGHRSVSWYQQTPGQGLQFLFEYFSETQRNKGNFPGRFSGRQFSNSRSEMNVSTLELGDSALYLCASSLGPHEQYFGPGTRLTVT.

The rearrangement uses TRBV12-3 or TRBV12-4 and TRBJ2-7, with D possibly TRBD2 on 6 matching bases. Matching the DNA end better, TRBJ2-5 makes the J call doubtful. The CDR3 sequence is 14 residues long. In nucleotides, the CDR3 is TGTGCCAGCAGGATCGGGACCAGCGGGGAGACCCAGTACTTC. Amino acids: CASRIGTSGETQYF.

This sequence joins TRBV9 and TRBJ2-2; 8 nucleotides agree with TRBD2. Per the germline V gene, CDR1 is SGDLS and CDR2 is YYNGEE. J lost 2 bases, V lost 4 bases, and 10 bases had no gene match. The CDR3 has 17 residues. The CDR3 protein is CASSLHPGLDNTGELFF. CDR3 coding DNA: TGTGCCAGCAGCTTACACCCGGGACTAGATAACACCGGGGAGCTGTTTTTT.

In its sample, this clonotype was seen a few times. A read error may account for a junction end that differs from germline. This chain joins TRBV9 and TRBJ1-6; D gene uncertain. Germline V lookup: CDR1 SGDLS, CDR2 YYNGEE. This CDR3 region has 14 residues. CDR3 loop: CACSVEQNNSPLHF. The DNA for the CDR3 is TGTGCCTGCAGCGTAGAACAGAATAATTCACCCCTCCACTTT.

The chain recombines TRBV20-1 with TRBJ1-5, with no clear D. This CDR3 has 15 amino acids. Trimming took off 3 bases at V and 4 bases at J, with 16 bases between the two ends. From germline, CDR1 is DFQATT and CDR2 SNEGSKA (reference sequence). The CDR3, as DNA: TGCAGTGCTAGCGCCGAACTTTGGAGAAATCAGCCCCAGCATTTT. The encoded protein is CSASAELWRNQPQHF.

This clonotype has more than one count but fewer than ten. This chain connects TRBV10-3 to TRBJ1-2; D is undetermined. The CDR3 runs to 13 residues. From germline, CDR1 is ENHRY and CDR2 SYGVKD. Trimming took off 2 bases at V and 5 bases at J, with 9 bases between the two ends. The DNA of the CDR3 is TGTGCCATCAGTGAGGGCGAGGGTTATGGCTACACCTTC. It yields the protein CAISEGEGYGYTF.

CDR3 amino acids: CASSLVRGDGYGYTF. The CDR3 bases are TGCGCCAGCAGCTTGGTTAGAGGGGATGGCTATGGCTACACCTTC. The V gene is TRBV5-1, the J gene TRBJ1-2; TRBD1 might be the D (5 bases). Germline CDR1 reads SGHRS; CDR2 reads YFSETQ. This CDR3 is built from 15 residues. V shed 0 bases and J shed 4 bases, with 13 bases lying between them. The variable domain in full, completed from reference TRBV5-1 and TRBJ1-2, reads KAGVTQTPRYLIKTRGQQVTLSCSPISGHRSVSWYQQTPGQGLQFLFEYFSETQRNKGNFPGRFSGRQFSNSRSEMNVSTLELGDSALYLCASSLVRGDGYGYTFGSGTRLTVV.

This sequence joins TRBV2 and TRBJ2-5; TRBD2 matches 11 bases. The CDR3 extends over 13 amino acids. Trimming cost V 8 bases and J 5 bases; bases outside gene matches: 4. Per the germline V gene, CDR1 is SNHLY and CDR2 is FYNNEI. The CDR3, as DNA: TGTGCCAGCTCGACTAGCGGGATGGAGACCCAGTACTTC. Amino acids: CASSTSGMETQYF.

This sequence joins TRBV29-1 and TRBJ2-5; 12 positions match TRBD2. The CDR3 consists of 17 residues. J lost 7 bases, V lost 4 bases, and 16 bases had no gene match. CDR1 and CDR2 from the germline V gene are SQVTM and ANQGSEA. CDR3 bases: TGCAGCGTTGGGGGGGGGACTAGCGGGCGCCCGTGGATGACCCAGTACTTC. Translated: CSVGGGTSGRPWMTQYF.

This clonotype was observed at least ten times. The chain employs TRBV10-3 and TRBJ2-6; D is perhaps TRBD1 (6 bases). CDR1 and CDR2 (germline): ENHRY, SYGVKD. The CDR3 loop spans 14 amino acids. The germline V and J ends were trimmed by 4 bases and 3 bases, with 7 bases remaining between them. DNA of the CDR3: TGTGCCATCAGTGCAGGGGTTGGGGCCAACGTCCTGACTTTC. It codes for CAISAGVGANVLTF.

This clonotype has a single count. This chain joins TRBV5-1 and TRBJ1-2, with D possibly TRBD1 on 6 matching bases. CDR3 length: 14 residues. Germline loops: CDR1 SGHRS, CDR2 YFSETQ. Trimming shortened V by 7 bases and J by 7 bases, and 20 bases separated the two germline ends. The CDR3 DNA is TGCGCCAGCCGGGGCGCCCAAGGGACATGTGGCTACACCTTC. It translates to CASRGAQGTCGYTF.

The sample holds a few counts of this clonotype. The V gene is TRBV7-2, the J gene TRBJ2-5; 9 bases line up with TRBD2. Near its end, the DNA agrees better with TRBJ2-7, so the J call may be wrong. Germline V gene lookup returns CDR1 SGHTA and CDR2 FQGNSA. The CDR3 spans 13 residues. CDR3 region: CASSFSGGFEQYF. CDR3 nucleotides: TGTGCCAGCAGCTTTAGCGGGGGTTTCGAGCAGTACTTC.